This TCR beta chain was identified in a study of blood T cell repertoires in COVID-19. Across the study: Material from acute and convalescent COVID-19 was sourced from the United States, Italy and Spain.

This clone was picked up a small number of times. V lost 5 bases, J lost 1 base, and 15 bases lay in between. The CDR3 totals 15 residues. Germline V gene sequence: CDR1 SGHRS, CDR2 YFSETQ. Original processing methods: Counts of nucleated cells, estimated from reference gene primer amplification, were obtained. The protocol was immunoSEQ multiplex PCR, while the TCRdb copy is restricted to in-frame clones and leaves out a portion. V and J calls and clone size follow that table, whereas D and trimming were derived from the DNA. The top ten clones hold 0.53% of a sample with over 150,000 clones, roughly 90% of them seen once.

This chain joins TRBV5-1 and TRBJ1-1; tentatively, D is TRBD1 (6 bases). This sequence originates from a man aged 45-60 years with acute or convalescent COVID-19. Input material: peripheral blood. This chain's CDR3 is CASSTETGSNTEAFF. CDR3 coding DNA: TGCGCCAGCAGTACGGAGACAGGCTCGAACACTGAAGCTTTCTTT.